The count of the clone carrying this T cell receptor beta chain is one. The data were taken from a study of cytomegalovirus exposure and HLA in healthy donors. The PCR employed 60 Vbeta primers together with 13 Jbeta primers. Sequenced by immunoSEQ multiplex PCR; TCRdb stores in-frame clones only, minus some. The sample includes over 85,000 clones, more than 75% of them seen just once. CDR1 is MNHEY and CDR2 is SMNVEV in the germline V gene (reference sequence). The CDR3 sequence is 15 residues long. V shed 8 bases, J shed 0 bases, and the junction held 9 bases outside the gene matches. Sequencing was performed on PBMCs. The chain combines TRBV27 with TRBJ1-2, with 7 bases identical to TRBD1. The receptor was isolated from a man aged 35 to 55 in good health and CMV-seronegative. The CDR3 protein is CASRPGDSSNYGYTF. In nucleotides, the CDR3 is TGTGCCAGCCGACCCGGGGACAGCTCTAACTATGGCTACACCTTC.